A selection of T cell receptor beta chains follows, all from one sample in a study of blood T cell repertoires in COVID-19. Data came from immunoSEQ multiplex PCR; TCRdb stores just in-frame clones and leaves some out. The sample has 120,000 or so clones, 74% seen once; the top ten hold less than 6.5%. What was sequenced was peripheral blood. Source of these receptors: a man in his 60s with acute or convalescent COVID-19. Both conserved end residues are part of each CDR3. A D gene is named only where the DNA matches it firmly. Rows may omit the clone size; those that give it use once, few, many or a size class.

j_gene: TRBJ1-6; d_gene: TRBD1; v_gene: TRBV2; abundance: few; CDR3aa: CASSPGTENSPLHF; CDR3nt: TGTGCCAGCAGTCCCGGGACAGAAAATTCACCCCTCCACTTT
j_gene: TRBJ2-5; d_gene: NA; v_gene: TRBV18; abundance: NA; CDR3aa: CASSLSLDRLNQETQYF; CDR3nt: NA
j_gene: TRBJ1-5; d_gene: NA; v_gene: TRBV19; abundance: NA; CDR3aa: CASSIERGFNQPQHF; CDR3nt: TGTGCCAGTAGTATAGAAAGAGGGTTCAATCAGCCCCAGCATTTT
j_gene: TRBJ1-2; d_gene: NA; v_gene: TRBV9; abundance: once; CDR3aa: CASSVEGRGYTF; CDR3nt: TGTGCCAGCAGCGTAGAAGGGAGGGGCTACACCTTC
j_gene: TRBJ1-2; d_gene: TRBD1; v_gene: TRBV5-1; abundance: NA; CDR3aa: CASSLAGQGLGGYTF; CDR3nt: TGCGCCAGCAGCTTGGCGGGACAGGGTCTAGGAGGCTACACCTTC
j_gene: TRBJ1-1; d_gene: NA; v_gene: TRBV5-5; abundance: NA; CDR3aa: CASSLPGKNTEAFF; CDR3nt: TGTGCCAGCAGCTTGCCCGGGAAGAACACTGAAGCTTTCTTT
j_gene: TRBJ2-4; d_gene: NA; v_gene: TRBV11-2; abundance: NA; CDR3aa: CASSTDLGQTNIQYF; CDR3nt: TGTGCCAGCAGCACCGATTTAGGACAGACAAACATTCAGTACTTC
j_gene: TRBJ2-3; d_gene: TRBD1; v_gene: TRBV19; abundance: NA; CDR3aa: CASSKDRGQGDTQYF; CDR3nt: TGTGCCAGTAGTAAGGACAGGGGGCAGGGAGATACGCAGTATTTT
j_gene: TRBJ1-2; d_gene: TRBD1; v_gene: TRBV12-3/TRBV12-4; abundance: NA; CDR3aa: CASRRGGGGYTF; CDR3nt: TGTGCCAGCAGACGAGGGGGCGGCGGCTACACCTTC
j_gene: TRBJ2-3; d_gene: NA; v_gene: TRBV7-2; abundance: NA; CDR3aa: CASSLSGGTDTQYF; CDR3nt: TGTGCCAGCAGCCTTTCCGGGGGCACAGATACGCAGTATTTT
j_gene: TRBJ1-5; d_gene: TRBD1; v_gene: TRBV7-8; abundance: NA; CDR3aa: CASSPTGARSQPQHF; CDR3nt: TGTGCCAGCAGCCCGACAGGGGCCCGTTCGCAGCCCCAGCATTTT
j_gene: TRBJ1-6; d_gene: NA; v_gene: TRBV4-1; abundance: NA; CDR3aa: CASSQAPQSPLHF; CDR3nt: TGCGCCAGCAGCCAGGCCCCGCAGTCACCCCTCCACTTT
j_gene: TRBJ1-2; d_gene: NA; v_gene: TRBV5-1; abundance: NA; CDR3aa: CASSANPNYGYTF; CDR3nt: TGCGCCAGCAGCGCTAATCCCAACTATGGCTACACCTTC
j_gene: TRBJ2-3; d_gene: TRBD2; v_gene: TRBV19; abundance: NA; CDR3aa: CASSPDSGGTSTDTQYF; CDR3nt: TGTGCCAGTAGTCCCGATAGCGGGGGGACTAGCACAGATACGCAGTATTTT
j_gene: TRBJ2-7; d_gene: NA; v_gene: TRBV19; abundance: NA; CDR3aa: CASSRQPGEQYF; CDR3nt: TGTGCCAGTAGTCGCCAACCGGGGGAGCAGTACTTC
j_gene: TRBJ1-5; d_gene: NA; v_gene: TRBV4-1; abundance: many; CDR3aa: CASSLNPPRVSNQPQHF; CDR3nt: TGCGCCAGCAGCCTCAATCCGCCGAGGGTTAGCAATCAGCCCCAGCATTTT
j_gene: TRBJ1-2; d_gene: NA; v_gene: TRBV6-5; abundance: NA; CDR3aa: CASTRGGENYGYTF; CDR3nt: TGTGCCAGCACCCGGGGAGGGGAAAACTATGGCTACACCTTC
j_gene: TRBJ2-2; d_gene: NA; v_gene: TRBV7-2; abundance: NA; CDR3aa: CASSLGFGYTGELFF; CDR3nt: TGTGCCAGCAGCTTAGGTTTCGGGTACACCGGGGAGCTGTTTTTT
j_gene: TRBJ2-1; d_gene: NA; v_gene: TRBV5-1; abundance: NA; CDR3aa: CATRGMGQGDEQFF; CDR3nt: TGCGCCACAAGGGGGATGGGGCAAGGGGATGAGCAGTTCTTC
j_gene: TRBJ2-7; d_gene: NA; v_gene: TRBV27; abundance: NA; CDR3aa: CASSPRGGVYEQYF; CDR3nt: TGTGCCAGCAGTCCGAGGGGGGGCGTCTACGAGCAGTACTTC
j_gene: TRBJ1-2; d_gene: TRBD1; v_gene: TRBV3-1/TRBV3-2; abundance: NA; CDR3aa: CASNRGSGYTF; CDR3nt: TGTGCCAGCAACAGGGGAAGTGGCTACACCTTC
j_gene: TRBJ1-2; d_gene: NA; v_gene: TRBV6-4; abundance: once; CDR3aa: CASSPGTQGRGYTF; CDR3nt: TGTGCCAGCAGCCCGGGGACCCAAGGGAGGGGCTACACCTTC
j_gene: TRBJ1-5; d_gene: NA; v_gene: TRBV6-5; abundance: NA; CDR3aa: CASNGERQPQHF; CDR3nt: TGTGCCAGCAATGGTGAGAGACAGCCCCAGCATTTT
j_gene: TRBJ1-1; d_gene: NA; v_gene: TRBV7-9; abundance: NA; CDR3aa: CASSYEFLARTEAFF; CDR3nt: TGTGCCAGCAGCTATGAATTTCTTGCACGGACTGAAGCTTTCTTT
j_gene: TRBJ1-3; d_gene: NA; v_gene: TRBV28; abundance: NA; CDR3aa: CASSLLLQGTGNTIYF; CDR3nt: TGTGCCAGCAGTTTACTCTTACAGGGAACTGGAAACACCATATATTTT
j_gene: TRBJ1-2; d_gene: TRBD1; v_gene: TRBV5-6; abundance: few; CDR3aa: CASTIQGIDYGYTF; CDR3nt: TGTGCCAGCACCATACAGGGGATAGACTATGGCTACACCTTC
j_gene: TRBJ2-1; d_gene: TRBD1; v_gene: TRBV10-3; abundance: NA; CDR3aa: CAISVQGVSYNEQFF; CDR3nt: TGTGCCATCAGTGTACAGGGGGTTTCCTACAATGAGCAGTTCTTC
j_gene: TRBJ1-4; d_gene: NA; v_gene: TRBV2; abundance: few; CDR3aa: CASRRQINEKLFF; CDR3nt: TGTGCCAGCAGAAGACAGATTAATGAAAAACTGTTTTTT
j_gene: TRBJ2-2; d_gene: TRBD2; v_gene: TRBV5-1; abundance: many; CDR3aa: CASKTSATNTGELFF; CDR3nt: TGCGCCAGTAAGACTAGCGCCACGAACACCGGGGAGCTGTTTTTT
j_gene: TRBJ2-5; d_gene: NA; v_gene: TRBV5-1; abundance: NA; CDR3aa: CASSLTGLETQYF; CDR3nt: TGCGCCAGCAGCCTTACAGGGTTAGAGACCCAGTACTTC
j_gene: TRBJ2-5; d_gene: NA; v_gene: TRBV6-2/TRBV6-3; abundance: NA; CDR3aa: CASSYTPGSGSFRDQETQYF; CDR3nt: TGTGCCAGCAGTTACACCCCGGGGTCGGGCAGCTTTAGGGATCAAGAGACCCAGTACTTC
j_gene: TRBJ2-2; d_gene: NA; v_gene: TRBV11-2; abundance: NA; CDR3aa: CASSRAGTGELFF; CDR3nt: TGTGCCAGCAGCCGAGCGGGCACCGGGGAGCTGTTTTTT
j_gene: TRBJ1-6; d_gene: TRBD1; v_gene: TRBV5-1; abundance: NA; CDR3aa: CASSLGTGGKNNSPLHF; CDR3nt: TGCGCCAGCAGCTTGGGGACAGGGGGCAAAAATAATTCACCCCTCCACTTT
j_gene: TRBJ2-7; d_gene: TRBD2; v_gene: TRBV30; abundance: once; CDR3aa: CAVVVAGGPVGEQYF; CDR3nt: TGTGCGGTGGTGGTAGCGGGAGGCCCCGTCGGCGAGCAGTACTTC
j_gene: TRBJ2-6; d_gene: NA; v_gene: TRBV6-6; abundance: NA; CDR3aa: CASSYYTGANVLTF; CDR3nt: TGTGCCAGCAGTTACTATACTGGGGCCAACGTCCTGACTTTC
j_gene: TRBJ2-7; d_gene: NA; v_gene: TRBV7-8; abundance: NA; CDR3aa: CASSRAFSEQYF; CDR3nt: TGTGCCAGCAGCCGGGCATTCTCCGAGCAGTACTTC
j_gene: TRBJ2-7; d_gene: TRBD2; v_gene: TRBV5-1; abundance: once; CDR3aa: CASRAGLAGEQYF; CDR3nt: TGCGCCAGCAGGGCCGGACTAGCGGGAGAGCAGTACTTC
j_gene: TRBJ1-1; d_gene: NA; v_gene: TRBV6-5; abundance: NA; CDR3aa: CASSFYRVANTEAFF; CDR3nt: TGTGCCAGCAGTTTCTACAGGGTTGCGAACACTGAAGCTTTCTTT
j_gene: TRBJ1-2; d_gene: TRBD1; v_gene: TRBV10-3; abundance: NA; CDR3aa: CAIRPGQGANYGYTF; CDR3nt: TGTGCCATCAGACCCGGACAGGGAGCTAACTATGGCTACACCTTC
j_gene: TRBJ1-2; d_gene: TRBD1; v_gene: TRBV6-5; abundance: few; CDR3aa: CASSYAGQGYGYTF; CDR3nt: TGTGCCAGCAGTTACGCGGGACAGGGTTATGGCTACACCTTC
j_gene: TRBJ1-5; d_gene: NA; v_gene: TRBV30; abundance: NA; CDR3aa: CAWSGAGQAPQHF; CDR3nt: TGTGCCTGGAGTGGCGCAGGTCAAGCGCCCCAGCATTTT
j_gene: TRBJ2-2; d_gene: NA; v_gene: TRBV3-1/TRBV3-2; abundance: NA; CDR3aa: CASSDSGANTGELFF; CDR3nt: TGTGCCAGCAGCGATAGCGGAGCGAACACCGGGGAGCTGTTTTTT
j_gene: TRBJ1-2; d_gene: NA; v_gene: TRBV27; abundance: once; CDR3aa: CASSFSVRNGYTF; CDR3nt: TGTGCCAGCAGTTTTAGCGTCAGGAATGGCTACACCTTC
j_gene: TRBJ1-1; d_gene: NA; v_gene: TRBV7-9; abundance: NA; CDR3aa: CASRSPMNTEAFF; CDR3nt: TGTGCCAGCCGCTCCCCCATGAACACTGAAGCTTTCTTT
j_gene: TRBJ2-7; d_gene: NA; v_gene: TRBV25-1; abundance: many; CDR3aa: CASSESRGATGIEQYF; CDR3nt: TGTGCCAGCAGTGAATCGAGGGGGGCGACAGGGATCGAGCAGTACTTC
j_gene: TRBJ1-5; d_gene: NA; v_gene: TRBV5-6; abundance: NA; CDR3aa: CASSLIRSNQPQHF; CDR3nt: TGTGCCAGCAGCTTAATCAGAAGCAATCAGCCCCAGCATTTT
j_gene: TRBJ1-1; d_gene: NA; v_gene: TRBV7-3; abundance: NA; CDR3aa: CASSLNHQGLQGRSEAFF; CDR3nt: TGTGCCAGCAGCTTAAACCATCAGGGCCTGCAGGGTCGGTCTGAAGCTTTCTTT
j_gene: TRBJ1-4; d_gene: NA; v_gene: TRBV7-9; abundance: few; CDR3aa: CASSFGEKLFF; CDR3nt: TGTGCCAGCAGCTTCGGTGAAAAACTGTTTTTT
j_gene: TRBJ2-3; d_gene: TRBD2; v_gene: TRBV11-2; abundance: few; CDR3aa: CASSPIAGGRTDTQYF; CDR3nt: TGTGCCAGCAGCCCCATAGCGGGGGGTCGTACAGATACGCAGTATTTT
j_gene: TRBJ1-5; d_gene: NA; v_gene: TRBV7-3; abundance: NA; CDR3aa: CASSPGVEQPQHF; CDR3nt: TGTGCCAGCAGCCCAGGGGTAGAGCAGCCCCAGCATTTT
j_gene: TRBJ1-4; d_gene: NA; v_gene: TRBV11-2; abundance: NA; CDR3aa: CASSPGDLWSEKLFF; CDR3nt: TGTGCCAGCAGCCCCGGGGACTTGTGGAGTGAAAAACTGTTTTTT
j_gene: TRBJ1-1; d_gene: NA; v_gene: TRBV7-9; abundance: NA; CDR3aa: CASSPVAGEGSTEAFF; CDR3nt: TGTGCCAGCAGTCCCGTCGCAGGGGAGGGGAGCACTGAAGCTTTCTTT
j_gene: TRBJ2-3; d_gene: TRBD2; v_gene: TRBV20-1; abundance: few; CDR3aa: CSASPTSGGTTDTQYF; CDR3nt: TGCAGTGCTAGTCCGACTAGCGGGGGGACGACAGATACGCAGTATTTT
j_gene: TRBJ2-7; d_gene: TRBD2; v_gene: TRBV5-6; abundance: NA; CDR3aa: CASSFFSSGRSYEQYF; CDR3nt: TGTGCCAGCAGCTTTTTCAGTAGCGGGAGATCCTACGAGCAGTACTTC
j_gene: TRBJ1-2; d_gene: NA; v_gene: TRBV5-1; abundance: NA; CDR3aa: CASSLEPGSKGYTF; CDR3nt: TGCGCCAGCAGCTTGGAACCAGGCAGCAAAGGCTACACCTTC